These T cell receptor beta chains were read from a single sample in a study of radiation and T cells in renal cell carcinoma. Sequencing used immunoSEQ multiplex PCR; TCRdb keeps in-frame clones, though not all of them. The sample records more than 10,000 clones, about 65% being singletons. Sequenced material: tumor tissue, taken from a patient whose treatment was nephrectomy without radiotherapy. The receptors stem from a woman of 80 years or more with renal cell carcinoma. CDR3s include the opening cysteine and the closing phenylalanine or tryptophan. A D gene is named only where the DNA matches it firmly. Rows may omit the clone size; those that give it use once, few, many or a size class.

j_gene | v_gene | abundance | d_gene | CDR3nt | CDR3aa
TRBJ2-3 | TRBV9 | NA | TRBD2 | TGTGCCAGCAGCGCCGGGGGAGGGCCAGATACGCAGTATTTT | CASSAGGGPDTQYF
TRBJ2-7 | TRBV25-1 | NA | TRBD2 | TGTGCCAGCAGTGAACTTAGCGGGGGAGCCTACTACGAGCAGTACTTC | CASSELSGGAYYEQYF
TRBJ2-1 | TRBV6-1 | few | TRBD1 | TGTGCCACCCAAAGGGGGCAGGGTTGGAATGAGCAGTTCTTC | CATQRGQGWNEQFF
TRBJ2-1 | TRBV15 | once | TRBD2 | TGTGCCACCAGCGGGACTAGACACAATGAGCAGTTCTTC | CATSGTRHNEQFF
TRBJ1-5 | TRBV19 | NA | NA | TGTGCCAGTAGTTCTTACTCGACAGGCTTTTATAGCAATCAGCCCCAGCATTTT | CASSSYSTGFYSNQPQHF
TRBJ1-1 | TRBV19 | NA | NA | TGTGCCAGTAGTACCACAGCGAACACTGAAGCTTTCTTT | CASSTTANTEAFF
TRBJ1-5 | TRBV5-8 | NA | TRBD1 | TGTGCCAGCAGCTTGGGGGACAGTAGCAATCAGCCCCAGCATTTT | CASSLGDSSNQPQHF
TRBJ1-1 | TRBV6-1 | NA | TRBD1 | TGTGCCAGCATAACGCAACAGGGGGGGACTGAAGCTTTCTTT | CASITQQGGTEAFF
TRBJ1-4 | TRBV28 | NA | NA | TGTGCCAGCAGTTTTAACGGTGAAAAACTGTTTTTT | CASSFNGEKLFF
TRBJ1-4 | TRBV15 | NA | NA | TGTGCCACCAGCAGAGGACAGAATGAAAAACTGTTTTTT | CATSRGQNEKLFF
TRBJ2-3 | TRBV2 | NA | TRBD2 | TGTGCCAGCACGGGACTAGCGACAGATACGCAGTATTTT | CASTGLATDTQYF
TRBJ1-4 | TRBV5-1 | NA | NA | TGCGCCAGCAGCTTGGGGGGTTTCCATGAAAAACTGTTTTTT | CASSLGGFHEKLFF
TRBJ1-4 | TRBV5-5 | NA | TRBD1 | TGTGCCAGCAGCTTGGAATTCCCGGGACAGTTAAATGAAAAACTGTTTTTT | CASSLEFPGQLNEKLFF
TRBJ1-1 | TRBV5-1 | NA | NA | TGCGCCAGCAGCTTTAACGGGAACACTGAAGCTTTCTTT | CASSFNGNTEAFF
TRBJ1-5 | TRBV11-2 | NA | NA | TGTGCCAGCAGCTTAGATATGCGGGGGGGGCCAGGGAACCAGCCCCAGCATTTT | CASSLDMRGGPGNQPQHF
TRBJ1-1 | TRBV9 | NA | NA | TGTGCCAGCAGCGTAGTGGGAACCGGGGGCACTGAAGCTTTCTTT | CASSVVGTGGTEAFF
TRBJ1-3 | TRBV6-6 | NA | NA | TGTGCCAGCAGTTACTCGCCGGGGTCTGGAAACACCATATATTTT | CASSYSPGSGNTIYF
TRBJ2-4 | TRBV4-1 | NA | NA | TGCGCCAGCAGAGGGACAGCCAAAAACATTCAGTACTTC | CASRGTAKNIQYF
TRBJ2-2 | TRBV6-6 | NA | TRBD1 | TGTGCCAGCAGGGTCGCAGGGGGTTGGGCCGGGGAGCTGTTTTTT | CASRVAGGWAGELFF
TRBJ2-2 | TRBV29-1 | NA | TRBD2 | TGCAGCGTAGCCCGGACTAGCGGGTTTGGCGGGGAGCTGTTTTTT | CSVARTSGFGGELFF
TRBJ1-2 | TRBV10-3 | NA | TRBD1 | TGTGCCACCTCCGGGACAGGGGACCGTGGCTACACCTTC | CATSGTGDRGYTF
TRBJ1-2 | TRBV9 | NA | TRBD1 | TGTGCCAGCAGCGTAGGAGGACAGGGGGCGCGGGGCTACACCTTC | CASSVGGQGARGYTF
TRBJ1-1 | TRBV6-5 | NA | NA | TGTGCCAGCAGTTCTAAACCCAGGGTAGGCACTGAAGCTTTCTTT | CASSSKPRVGTEAFF
TRBJ1-1 | TRBV6-5 | few | NA | TGTGCCAGCAGTTACTCGAGTAGAGGGGTTGAAGCTTTCTTT | CASSYSSRGVEAFF
TRBJ1-2 | TRBV5-6 | NA | NA | TGTGCCAGCAGCCCAGGGCCCTATGGCTACACCTTC | CASSPGPYGYTF
TRBJ1-3 | TRBV7-2 | NA | NA | TGTGCCAGCAGCTTAGGGGGGGCCTCTGGAAACACCATATATTTT | CASSLGGASGNTIYF
TRBJ1-1 | TRBV25-1 | once | NA | TGTGCCAGCAGTCTTTCGGGCCCCGGGGGCACTGAAGCTTTCTTT | CASSLSGPGGTEAFF
TRBJ1-2 | TRBV6-5 | few | NA | TGTGCCAGCAGTTACGACAGGATCGGTGGCTACACCTTC | CASSYDRIGGYTF
TRBJ1-1 | TRBV7-3 | few | NA | TGTGCCAGCAGCTTAAGGGACCGCAATGAAGCTTTCTTT | CASSLRDRNEAFF
TRBJ2-2 | TRBV6-4 | NA | TRBD2 | TGTGCCAGCAGTGAGCGGGGGGACACCGGGGAGCTGTTTTTT | CASSERGDTGELFF
TRBJ1-6 | TRBV5-8 | few | NA | TGTGCCAGCAGCCTCCGGACCCAATTCTCCTATAATTCACCCCTCCACTTT | CASSLRTQFSYNSPLHF
TRBJ1-2 | TRBV2 | NA | NA | TGTGCCAGCAGGGGCGCTGAGGGGTATGGCTACACCTTC | CASRGAEGYGYTF
TRBJ2-6 | TRBV2 | NA | NA | TGTGCCAGCAGTGACAGGGATCGGCCTGGGGCCAACGTCCTGACTTTC | CASSDRDRPGANVLTF
TRBJ1-2 | TRBV7-3 | NA | TRBD1 | TGTGCCAGCAGCTTAACGGGGGGGGGACAGCTCTATGGCTACACCTTC | CASSLTGGGQLYGYTF
TRBJ1-1 | TRBV19 | NA | NA | TGTGCCAGTAGTATGGGGAACACTGAAGCTTTCTTT | CASSMGNTEAFF
TRBJ1-4 | TRBV20-1 | NA | NA | TGCAGTGCTAGAGCATCCCCGGGATTGTTTTTT | CSARASPGLFF
TRBJ2-5 | TRBV28 | NA | TRBD1 | TGTGCCAGCAGTTTTTTCCAGGGGGCAGAGACCCAGTACTTC | CASSFFQGAETQYF
TRBJ2-1 | TRBV10-3 | NA | TRBD2 | TGTGCCGTTGGGACTAGCGGGGTCAATGAGCAGTTCTTC | CAVGTSGVNEQFF
TRBJ1-5 | TRBV18 | NA | NA | TGTGCCAGCTCACTCGGGACCCTTGGGAATCAGCCCCAGCATTTT | CASSLGTLGNQPQHF
TRBJ1-1 | TRBV5-6 | NA | TRBD1 | TGTGCCAGCAGCTGGAGGACAGGGACGGTCTCTGAAGCTTTCTTT | CASSWRTGTVSEAFF